A selection of T cell receptor beta chains follows, all from one sample in a study of cytomegalovirus exposure and HLA in healthy donors. Assay: immunoSEQ multiplex PCR; the TCRdb copy retains only in-frame clones and omits some. The repertoire holds some 150,000 clones, with 60% to 80% as singletons. The sequenced material came from PBMCs. The receptor set was obtained from a man in his forties or fifties in good health and CMV-seronegative. The CDR3 runs from the conserved cysteine through the conserved F or W. The order of the fields is CDR3 length, D gene, V gene, clone size, J gene, CDR3 DNA, CDR3 protein. The D gene is left open where the match is weak. Clone size is given for some rows only: seen once, a few or many times, or a class if the clone is expanded.

length: 18; D: TRBD2; V: TRBV4-2; size: -; J: TRBJ2-7; DNA: TGTGCCAGCAGCCGTATCCTGTCCGGGACTAGCGGCCCCTACGAGCAGTACTTC; CDR3: CASSRILSGTSGPYEQYF
length: 14; D: -; V: TRBV5-1; size: -; J: TRBJ2-7; DNA: TGCGCCAGCAGCTTGGAAGCTTCCCTCTACGAGCAGTACTTC; CDR3: CASSLEASLYEQYF
length: 13; D: -; V: TRBV13; size: few; J: TRBJ2-7; DNA: TGTGCCAGCAGCCCACCGCGGGGAGACGAGCAGTACTTC; CDR3: CASSPPRGDEQYF
length: 14; D: TRBD1; V: TRBV7-2; size: once; J: TRBJ1-4; DNA: TGTGCCAGCAGCACCGGACAGGGTAATGAAAAACTGTTTTTT; CDR3: CASSTGQGNEKLFF
length: 15; D: TRBD2; V: TRBV6-4; size: -; J: TRBJ2-1; DNA: TGTGCCAGCAGCCTCTTCAGCGGGGGGGCCAATGAGCAGTTCTTC; CDR3: CASSLFSGGANEQFF
length: 15; D: -; V: TRBV11-2; size: -; J: TRBJ2-3; DNA: TGTGCCAGCAGCTTATCGTCTCCCGTTCGAGATACGCAGTATTTT; CDR3: CASSLSSPVRDTQYF
length: 15; D: TRBD1; V: TRBV9; size: -; J: TRBJ1-3; DNA: TGTGCCAGCAGTGGACAGGACAACTCTGGAAACACCATATATTTT; CDR3: CASSGQDNSGNTIYF
length: 14; D: -; V: TRBV12-5; size: -; J: TRBJ2-2; DNA: TGTGCTAGTGGTTTGGGGACAGACACCGGGGAGCTGTTTTTT; CDR3: CASGLGTDTGELFF
length: 13; D: -; V: TRBV7-9; size: -; J: TRBJ2-5; DNA: TGTGCCAGCAGCTTAGTGGGGGGAGAGACCCAGTACTTC; CDR3: CASSLVGGETQYF
length: 17; D: TRBD1; V: TRBV4-2; size: -; J: TRBJ1-4; DNA: TGTGCCAGCAGCCAAGAAAGCCTGGGACAGGGAAATGAAAAACTGTTTTTT; CDR3: CASSQESLGQGNEKLFF
length: 16; D: -; V: TRBV5-8; size: -; J: TRBJ1-5; DNA: TGTGCCAGCAGGAGGTTACGGGGTACGGCCTATCAGCCCCAGCATTTT; CDR3: CASRRLRGTAYQPQHF
length: 15; D: -; V: TRBV30; size: -; J: TRBJ1-5; DNA: TGTGCCTGGAGTGTCTTGGCAGGGTCCAATCAGCCCCAGCATTTT; CDR3: CAWSVLAGSNQPQHF
length: 16; D: -; V: TRBV18; size: -; J: TRBJ1-3; DNA: TGTGCCAGCTCACCAGGGACTGCCAGCTCTGGAAACACCATATATTTT; CDR3: CASSPGTASSGNTIYF
length: 12; D: -; V: TRBV6-5; size: once; J: TRBJ1-1; DNA: TGTGCCAGCAGAGGGGGTGGCCCTGAAGCTTTCTTT; CDR3: CASRGGGPEAFF
length: 14; D: TRBD1; V: TRBV6-4; size: -; J: TRBJ2-1; DNA: TGTGCCAGCAGTGACGGGACAGGGGGCAATGAGCAGTTCTTC; CDR3: CASSDGTGGNEQFF
length: 13; D: -; V: TRBV7-9; size: few; J: TRBJ2-7; DNA: TGTGCCAGCAGCTTAGTTTGGTCCTACGAGCAGTACTTC; CDR3: CASSLVWSYEQYF
length: 14; D: TRBD1; V: TRBV13; size: -; J: TRBJ2-3; DNA: TGTGCCAGCAGCTTTGGACAGGGAACAGATACGCAGTATTTT; CDR3: CASSFGQGTDTQYF
length: 16; D: -; V: TRBV28; size: -; J: TRBJ1-2; DNA: TGTGCCAGCAGTTTAGGGGGCAGGGGAATTACAGACGGCTACACCTTC; CDR3: CASSLGGRGITDGYTF
length: 16; D: -; V: TRBV27; size: -; J: TRBJ1-6; DNA: TGTGCCACCCGCCCCTCGTTAGTCAAACCCTATTCACCCCTCCACTTT; CDR3: CATRPSLVKPYSPLHF
length: 16; D: TRBD2; V: TRBV27; size: -; J: TRBJ2-2; DNA: TGTGCCAGCAGTTTTCTAGCGGGGGGGCGAACCGGGGAGCTGTTTTTT; CDR3: CASSFLAGGRTGELFF